This T cell receptor beta chain originates from a study of T cells after yellow fever vaccination. Study-level results: The secondary response peaked faster, at day 5 versus 15, but was weaker. Just a small share of clonotypes turned up in the CD4 compartment as well as the CD8 compartment. Post-booster repertoires again held most primary-vaccination clones (approximately 96% CD4, over 80% CD8).

Germline loops: CDR1 DFQATT, CDR2 SNEGSKA (reference sequence). With 5 bases removed from V and 0 bases from J, the gap between germline ends came to 11 bases. The CDR3 consists of 14 residues. TCRdb re-analysed the 5' RACE reads in MiXCR, keeping a single row per CDR3 protein. The sample includes some 670,000 distinct CDR3 sequences, around 12% of them seen just once. On this clonotype itself: The antigen is unknown.

Sequenced here: PBMCs, sampled on the day of the yellow fever booster vaccination. The chain combines TRBV20-1 with TRBJ2-4; tentative D call: TRBD2 (6 bases). This TCR was recovered from a man aged 25-40 years who received the YFV17D yellow fever vaccine. CDR3 protein: CSAEDSGAKNIQYF. DNA of the CDR3: TGCAGTGCTGAGGATAGCGGAGCCAAAAACATTCAGTACTTC.